The 17 T cell receptor beta chains below come from one sample, sequenced in a study of blood T cell repertoires in COVID-19. The repertoire was sequenced with immunoSEQ multiplex PCR; TCRdb's copy has only in-frame clones and lacks some. The repertoire has roughly 230,000 clones, 84% of them found once; the top ten carry roughly a tenth. What was sequenced was peripheral blood. The receptors derive from a woman aged 80 or older with COVID-19, enrolled during active disease.

The rearrangement uses TRBV29-1 and TRBJ1-5, with TRBD1 as a possible D gene (6 bases). CDR1 and CDR2 (germline): SQVTM, ANQGSEA. The ends were cut back, 6 bases at V and 6 bases at J, with 12 bases in the middle. This CDR3 comprises 12 residues. The CDR3 reads CSVGGAAQPQHF. The CDR3 region has the DNA TGCAGCGTGGGGGGGGCCGCTCAGCCCCAGCATTTT.

This clone showed up just once. This chain joins TRBV27 and TRBJ1-5; D possibly corresponds to TRBD1 (5 bases). The V and J ends lost 5 bases and 0 bases respectively, with 14 bases between them. This CDR3 is built from 16 residues. In germline, CDR1 is MNHEY, CDR2 SMNVEV (reference sequence). The chain's CDR3 is CASSPTGLYSNQPQHF. The CDR3 DNA sequence: TGTGCCAGCAGTCCGACGGGACTATATAGCAATCAGCCCCAGCATTTT.

This clone was detected once. The chain uses TRBV5-1 and TRBJ2-5; TRBD1 agrees at 10 bases. The ends lost 1 base at V and 4 bases at J; junction bases unmatched: 7. Germline V gene sequence: CDR1 SGHRS, CDR2 YFSETQ. The CDR3 has 16 residues. The CDR3 nucleotides read TGCGCCAGCAGCTTGAGAAGAGGACAGGGGGTAGAGACCCAGTACTTC. It is translated as CASSLRRGQGVETQYF. Drawing the rest from reference TRBV5-1 and TRBJ2-5, the complete variable domain is KAGVTQTPRYLIKTRGQQVTLSCSPISGHRSVSWYQQTPGQGLQFLFEYFSETQRNKGNFPGRFSGRQFSNSRSEMNVSTLELGDSALYLCASSLRRGQGVETQYFGPGTRLLVL.

The chain couples TRBV29-1 to TRBJ1-1; no clear D. Trimming took 4 bases from V and 9 from J, leaving 12 bases between them. The CDR3 runs 11 residues. Germline CDR1 is SQVTM and CDR2 is ANQGSEA. This chain's CDR3 is CSVAAELKAFF. DNA of the CDR3: TGCAGCGTTGCGGCAGAACTAAAAGCTTTCTTT.

The gene calls are TRBV3-1 (or the pseudogene TRBV3-2) and TRBJ2-2, with D possibly matching TRBD2 (6 bases). In germline, CDR1 is LGHDT, CDR2 YNNKEL (reference sequence). The V end was cut by 0 bases, the J end by 4 bases, with 15 bases between. This CDR3 spans 17 amino acids. CDR3 in DNA: TGTGCCAGCAGCCAAGAATCGACGGGGGTTACCACCGGGGAGCTGTTTTTT. Its protein product is CASSQESTGVTTGELFF.

The chain joins TRBV19 to TRBJ2-1; 16 positions agree with TRBD2. Trimming took 6 bases from V and 4 from J; bases not matched to a gene: 3. The CDR3 is made up of 16 amino acids. In germline, CDR1 is LNHDA, CDR2 SQIVND (reference sequence). The CDR3 region is CASRGLAGGSYNEQFF. The CDR3 nucleotides read TGTGCCAGTAGGGGACTAGCGGGGGGGAGTTACAATGAGCAGTTCTTC.

The sample holds one count of this clone. The chain recombines TRBV28 with TRBJ1-5, with a possible D match to TRBD1 (6 bases). V was trimmed by 8 bases and J by 4 bases, leaving 9 bases between them. Germline V lookup: CDR1 MDHEN, CDR2 SYDVKM. This CDR3 has 12 residues. CDR3 in DNA: TGTGCCAGCCACAGGGCAAATCAGCCCCAGCATTTT. Translating it yields CASHRANQPQHF. Full variable domain (rest looked up from reference TRBV28 and TRBJ1-5): DVKVTQSSRYLVKRTGEKVFLECVQDMDHENMFWYRQDPGLGLRLIYFSYDVKMKEKGDIPEGYSVSREKKERFSLILESASTNQTSMYLCASHRANQPQHFGDGTRLSIL.

The chain uses TRBV28 and TRBJ1-2; tentative D call: TRBD1 (5 bases). V was clipped by 4 bases and J by 1 base, with 16 bases between them. The CDR3 sequence is 16 residues long. From germline, CDR1 is MDHEN and CDR2 SYDVKM. The CDR3 protein is CASSSGGVRVNYGYTF. The DNA of the CDR3 is TGTGCCAGCAGTTCTGGGGGGGTTAGGGTTAACTATGGCTACACCTTC.

This chain uses TRBV9 with TRBJ2-1; 13 positions match TRBD2. The CDR3 runs to 16 residues. Germline-derived CDR1 and CDR2 are SGDLS and YYNGEE. The V and J ends lost 1 base and 10 bases, in that order; junction bases with no gene match: 8. The CDR3 DNA sequence: TGTGCCAGCAGCGTATCTACTAGCGGGGGGGCCAGAGAGCAGTTCTTC. Translated: CASSVSTSGGAREQFF.

This chain links TRBV25-1 with TRBJ1-3, with 8 nucleotides matching TRBD1. V shed 3 bases and J 4 bases; nucleotides not matched to a gene: 8. The length of the CDR3 is 16 residues. The germline gives CDR1 MGHDK, CDR2 SYGVNS. Written as DNA, the CDR3 is TGTGCCAGCAGTGACCGAAGACAGGGGCTAGGAAACACCATATATTTT. Protein sequence: CASSDRRQGLGNTIYF.

The rearrangement joins TRBV7-8 to TRBJ2-3; 8 bases align to TRBD2. Germline CDR1 and CDR2: SGHVS and FQNEAQ. The CDR3 covers 16 residues. The V and J ends lost 1 base and 6 bases, in that order; junction bases with no gene match: 9. The CDR3 nucleotides are TGTGCCAGCAGCTTAGGTATACAGCGGGGGCAGGATACGCAGTATTTT. Translation gives CASSLGIQRGQDTQYF.

The chain employs TRBV5-1 and TRBJ2-5, with 7 bases identical to TRBD1. Unmatched junction bases numbered 5, after V lost 1 base and J lost 2 bases. The germline CDR1 and CDR2 sequences are SGHRS and YFSETQ. The CDR3 sequence is 15 residues long. CDR3 nucleotide sequence: TGCGCCAGCAGCTTGAGGACAGGTACTCAAGAGACCCAGTACTTC. This translates into CASSLRTGTQETQYF.

This clone was detected only once. The rearrangement links TRBV6-1 to TRBJ2-7, with TRBD1 matching 7 bases. Germline CDR1 and CDR2: MNHNS and SASEGT. The length of the CDR3 is 13 residues. The CDR3 region is CASSELTGFGHVV. CDR3 DNA: TGTGCCAGCAGTGAATTGACAGGGTTTGGTCATGTCGTC.

This clone was observed a single time. The chain carries TRBV19 and TRBJ2-2, with 13 bases identical to TRBD2. Germline CDR1 LNHDA, CDR2 SQIVND (reference sequence). This CDR3 region has 15 residues. V lost 4 bases, J lost 4 bases, and 0 bases stayed unmatched. The CDR3 nucleotides are TGTGCCAGTAGTAGGACTAGCGGGGGCACCGGGGAGCTGTTTTTT. This sequence encodes CASSRTSGGTGELFF.

V is TRBV2 and J is TRBJ2-1, with D possibly matching TRBD2 (6 bases). The CDR3 runs 14 residues. Trimming took off 4 bases at V and 4 bases at J, with 11 bases between the two ends. Looked up from germline, CDR1 is SNHLY and CDR2 is FYNNEI. The CDR3 sequence is CASSVSGLYNEQFF. Here the CDR3 DNA reads TGTGCCAGCAGTGTTTCCGGACTATACAATGAGCAGTTCTTC.

The genes are TRBV10-3 and TRBJ2-1; a weak D match, TRBD1 (7 bases). Trimming removed 3 bases from V and 7 bases from J, with 19 bases in between. The CDR3 loop spans 16 amino acids. Per germline, CDR1 ENHRY and CDR2 SYGVKD. The CDR3 bases are TGTGCCATCAGTGACCGGACAGGCTTGCGGGATAATGAGCAGTTCTTC. Amino acid sequence: CAISDRTGLRDNEQFF.

This clone came up once. The genes are TRBV2 and TRBJ1-1; a weak D match, TRBD1 (5 bases). Trimming left V 8 bases short and J 7 bases short, with 17 bases between. The germline gives CDR1 SNHLY, CDR2 FYNNEI. The CDR3 length is 13 residues. CDR3 amino acids: CASSQWEGYEAFF. The CDR3 DNA follows: TGTGCCAGCTCTCAATGGGAGGGGTATGAAGCTTTCTTT.